Presented here are 18 T cell receptor beta chains from one specimen sequenced in a study of T cells in Graves' hyperthyroidism and ophthalmopathy. It was RNA transcripts that yielded the amplified TCR beta CDR3 regions. The primer set for the first-round RT-PCR of the TCR CDR3 was HTBI. TCRdb passed the multiplex PCR reads through MiXCR, listing each CDR3 protein once. This sample carries roughly 500,000 distinct CDR3 sequences, approximately 48% of them seen once, and the ten largest clones take approximately 44%. The material sequenced was peripheral blood or thyroid tissue (not recorded which). Every receptor here comes from an adult woman with Graves' disease, either hyperthyroidism or ophthalmopathy (not recorded which).

The sample holds a few counts of this clonotype. J is TRBJ1-2 and V is TRBV6-1; 7 bases are shared with TRBD1. The junction had 9 bases not matched to a gene; V was cut back by 6 bases and J by 5 bases. In germline, CDR1 is MNHNS, CDR2 SASEGT. CDR3 length equals 14 residues. CDR3 DNA: TGTGCCAGCAGGCGCAGGGGGGGGATGTATGGCTACACCTTC. Translating it yields CASRRRGGMYGYTF.

The chain combines TRBV20-1 with TRBJ2-7; weak D call: TRBD1 (6 bases). CDR3 size: 14 residues. V was shortened by 0 bases and J by 2 bases, with 11 bases between the two germline ends. CDR1 is DFQATT and CDR2 is SNEGSKA in the germline V gene (reference sequence). The CDR3, as DNA: TGCAGTGCTAGAGACCCGGACAGCACCTACGAGCAGTACTTC. It specifies CSARDPDSTYEQYF.

The gene calls are TRBV25-1 and TRBJ1-5, with TRBD1 as a possible D gene (5 bases). Germline V CDR1 and CDR2: MGHDK, SYGVNS. This CDR3 has 13 residues. V shed 3 bases and J shed 6 bases, with 9 bases lying between them. The CDR3 DNA reads as TGTGCCAGCAGTGATAGGGGCTCTCAGCCCCAGCATTTT. It specifies CASSDRGSQPQHF.

In its sample, this clonotype was seen many times. V gene TRBV20-1 combines with J gene TRBJ1-1; D possibly corresponds to TRBD1 (5 bases). The CDR3 runs to 16 residues. CDR1 is DFQATT and CDR2 is SNEGSKA in the germline V gene (reference sequence). V lost 5 bases to trimming and J lost 5 bases, with 24 bases between them. This CDR3 is CSAPTTGGVAGTEAFF. DNA for the CDR3: TGCAGTGCTCCTACAACTGGGGGGGTGGCGGGTACTGAAGCTTTCTTT.

This clonotype was counted many times. The CDR3 reads CASSLRGPGELFF. The DNA for the CDR3 is TGTGCCAGCAGCCTAAGAGGGCCCGGGGAGCTGTTTTTT. The chain joins TRBV12-3 or TRBV12-4 to TRBJ2-2; D perhaps matches TRBD2 (5 bases). V shed 6 bases and J shed 6 bases, with 11 bases lying between them. This CDR3 region has 13 residues.

This clonotype has at least ten counts. The chain uses TRBV29-1 and TRBJ1-5, with a weak D call TRBD1 (6 bases). V was cut by 4 bases and J by 7 bases, with 14 bases left in between. This CDR3 region has 13 residues. Germline V gene sequence: CDR1 SQVTM, CDR2 ANQGSEA. The DNA for the CDR3 is TGCAGCGTTGCCTCAGGGGTCGGCCAGCCCCAGCATTTT. Translation gives CSVASGVGQPQHF. Using reference TRBV29-1 and TRBJ1-5 for the parts outside the CDR3, the full variable domain is SAVISQKPSRDICQRGTSLTIQCQVDSQVTMMFWYRQQPGQSLTLIATANQGSEATYESGFVIDKFPISRPNLTFSTLTVSNMSPEDSSIYLCSVASGVGQPQHFGDGTRLSIL.

CDR3 in DNA: TGTGCCAGCACCACCGACCTGGGGGAAAAACTGTTTTTT. Its translation: CASTTDLGEKLFF. This rearrangement joins TRBV12-3 or TRBV12-4 to TRBJ1-4, with D uncertain. The CDR3 runs to 13 residues. V was trimmed by 7 bases and J by 8 bases, leaving 14 bases between them.

A note on this clonotype: An end of the junction does not agree with germline; a read error may underlie this. The chain joins TRBV6-2 or TRBV6-3 to TRBJ2-5; no firm D call. Germline assignment: CDR1 MNHEY and CDR2 SVGEGT. The CDR3 is 16 amino acids. In nucleotides, the CDR3 is TGTGCCAGCAGTTACTCGAGAGGTAACATCCAAGAGGCCCAGTACTTC. Translated, it gives CASSYSRGNIQEAQYF.

This clonotype was seen ten or more times. For the CDR3, the DNA is TGTGCCAGCAGTTACGTAAGAACGAATGGCTACACCTTC. Protein sequence: CASSYVRTNGYTF. This sequence joins TRBV6-5 and TRBJ1-2, with unresolved D. Trimming stripped 2 bases from V and 6 bases from J, with 10 bases between. The V gene's germline CDR1 is MNHEY and CDR2 SVGAGI. The CDR3 has 13 residues.

This clonotype occurred a few times. V and J are TRBV2 and TRBJ2-5; D may match TRBD1 or TRBD2 (6 bases each). Trimming cost V 5 bases and J 3 bases, with 13 bases left between them. The CDR3 spans 14 residues. The germline V gene encodes CDR1 SNHLY and CDR2 FYNNEI. CDR3 DNA: TGTGCCAGCAGTTACCAGGGGAGGAAAGAGACCCAGTACTTC. Translating gives CASSYQGRKETQYF.

The chain is built from TRBV6-4 and TRBJ2-1; no clear D. This CDR3 is built from 14 residues. Germline assignment: CDR1 MRHNA and CDR2 SNTAGT. Trimming cost V 3 bases and J 3 bases, with 9 bases left between them. The CDR3 DNA reads TGTGCCAGCAGTGATCGACTGGACTACAATGAGCAGTTCTTC. Translation gives CASSDRLDYNEQFF.

In its sample, this clonotype was seen many times. The chain is built from TRBV2 and TRBJ1-4; the match to TRBD1 covers 9 bases. Per the germline V gene, CDR1 is SNHLY and CDR2 is FYNNEI. J was trimmed by 10 bases and V by 4 bases; bases with no gene match: 10. This CDR3 is 15 amino acids long. The CDR3, as DNA: TGTGCCAGCAGTGCGCCGGGACAGGGTGTTCTAAAACTGTTTTTT. It encodes CASSAPGQGVLKLFF.

This clonotype has ten or more counts. The J gene is TRBJ1-1, the V gene TRBV5-1; tentatively, D is TRBD1 (6 bases). CDR3 size: 15 residues. CDR1 and CDR2 from the germline V gene are SGHRS and YFSETQ. V dropped 0 bases and J dropped 4 bases, with 13 bases sitting between them. The CDR3 DNA is TGCGCCAGCAGCTTGGACCAGGGGCCGGTCACTGAAGCTTTCTTT. Translation: CASSLDQGPVTEAFF.

The sample holds one count of this clonotype. The chain recombines TRBV6-6 with TRBJ1-6, with D maybe TRBD1 (5 bases). Germline CDR1 MNHNY, CDR2 SVGAGI (reference sequence). This CDR3 spans 14 amino acids. Trimming took off 2 bases at V and 5 bases at J, with 7 bases between the two ends. The CDR3 here is CASSYRGNNSPLHF. The CDR3 bases are TGTGCCAGCAGTTACAGGGGTAATAATTCACCCCTCCACTTT.

This clonotype has at least ten counts. The V call is TRBV19, the J call TRBJ1-1, with D unresolved. The germline V gene has CDR1 LNHDA and CDR2 SQIVND (reference sequence). V dropped 4 bases and J dropped 2 bases, with 8 bases sitting between them. This CDR3 is 13 amino acids long. The CDR3 is CASSTGPNTEAFF. In DNA, the CDR3 is TGTGCCAGTAGTACCGGACCTAACACTGAAGCTTTCTTT.

The gene calls are TRBV20-1 and TRBJ2-7; 7 bases align to TRBD1. The CDR3 extends over 13 amino acids. After removal of 3 bases from V and 5 bases from J, the junction contained 7 bases not matched to a gene. Germline V gene data show CDR1 as DFQATT and CDR2 as SNEGSKA (reference sequence). CDR3 protein: CSARTGYRNEQYF. The DNA of the CDR3 is TGCAGTGCTAGGACAGGGTATAGGAACGAGCAGTACTTC.

This clonotype has more than one count but fewer than ten. The genes are TRBV28 and TRBJ2-5, with TRBD2 matching 8 bases. This CDR3 is 13 amino acids long. The germline gives CDR1 MDHEN, CDR2 SYDVKM. V lost 7 bases, J lost 2 bases, and 3 bases stayed unmatched. The CDR3 here is CASKVAGQETQYF. CDR3 nucleotide sequence: TGTGCCAGCAAGGTAGCGGGACAAGAGACCCAGTACTTC.

This clonotype was seen only once. The chain has TRBV7-6 and TRBJ2-7; D is perhaps TRBD1 (6 bases). V was trimmed by 7 bases and J by 3 bases, leaving 16 bases between them. The CDR3 is made up of 14 amino acids. Germline V CDR1 and CDR2: SGHVS, FNYEAQ. The CDR3 is CASNLGGGVYEQYF. The DNA for the CDR3 is TGTGCCAGCAACCTGGGTGGGGGCGTCTACGAGCAGTACTTC.